In this sample, the clone carrying this T cell receptor beta chain turned up a few times. Its target is not known. Here the gene names and germline are mouse. The CDR3 extends 4 residues past the end of the read, so its final part is completed from the germline J gene. These data are taken from a study of CD8+ T cells in alopecia areata. Overall study context: Recipients were approximately 7-11-week-old female C3H/HeJ mice grafted with skin from roughly 6-12-month-old C3H/HeJ donors with spontaneous alopecia. Study-wide results and caveats: Sequencing of scalp tissue also captures the resident alphabeta T cells of normal skin. It was less clear whether patients shared TCRs than it was in mice, possibly because of HLA. Researchers report lesional scalp, most notably alopecia totalis/universalis, outstripped normal scalp in clonality.

The authors sorted pooled cutaneous lymph node cells using CD4, CD8alpha, NKG2D, NKG2ACE and other markers. The CDR3 runs to 14 residues. V lost 2 bases and J lost 2; bases outside the gene matches: 1. Germline V gene data show CDR1 as FNHDT and CDR2 as SITEND (reference sequence). cDNA prepared by RNA extraction and subsequent reverse transcription served as the template for sequencing. TCRdb's copy holds only in-frame clones and misses some; the assay was immunoSEQ multiplex PCR. Recorded here are 250,000 or so clones, with no singletons, and the ten leading clones hold 1.2%. The V call is TRBV19, the J call TRBJ2-7; 10 nucleotides align to TRBD2. The sequencing input was CD4+ T cells sorted from a lymph node. This receptor was identified in a C3H/HeJ mouse with alopecia areata. This strain's MHC haplotype is H2-k. CDR3 sequence reads: CASSMTGGTYEQYF. CDR3 DNA (partial): TGTGCCAGCAGTATGACTGGGGGGACCTAT.